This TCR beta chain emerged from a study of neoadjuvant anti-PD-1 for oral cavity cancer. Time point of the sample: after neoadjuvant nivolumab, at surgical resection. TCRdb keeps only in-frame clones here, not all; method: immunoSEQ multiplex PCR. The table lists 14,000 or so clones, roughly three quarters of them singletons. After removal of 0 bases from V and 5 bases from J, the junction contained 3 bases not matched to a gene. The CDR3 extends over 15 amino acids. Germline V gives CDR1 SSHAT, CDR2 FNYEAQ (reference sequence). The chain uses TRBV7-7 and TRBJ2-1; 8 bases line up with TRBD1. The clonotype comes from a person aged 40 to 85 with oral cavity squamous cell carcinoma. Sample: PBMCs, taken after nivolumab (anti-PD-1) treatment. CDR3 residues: CASSLAGTGHNEQFF. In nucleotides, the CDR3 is TGTGCCAGCAGCTTAGCCGGGACAGGCCACAATGAGCAGTTCTTC.